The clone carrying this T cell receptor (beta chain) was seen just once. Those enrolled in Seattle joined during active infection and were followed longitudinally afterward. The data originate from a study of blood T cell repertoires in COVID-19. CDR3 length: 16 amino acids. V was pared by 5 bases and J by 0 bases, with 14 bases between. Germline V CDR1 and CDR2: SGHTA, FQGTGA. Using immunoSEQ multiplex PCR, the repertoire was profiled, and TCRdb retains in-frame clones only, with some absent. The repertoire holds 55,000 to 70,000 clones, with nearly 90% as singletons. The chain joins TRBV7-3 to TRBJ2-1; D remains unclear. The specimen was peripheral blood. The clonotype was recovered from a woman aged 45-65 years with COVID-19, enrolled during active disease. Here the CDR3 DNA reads TGTGCCAGCAGCCCTTATCGCCCCAGCTCCTACAATGAGCAGTTCTTC. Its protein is CASSPYRPSSYNEQFF.